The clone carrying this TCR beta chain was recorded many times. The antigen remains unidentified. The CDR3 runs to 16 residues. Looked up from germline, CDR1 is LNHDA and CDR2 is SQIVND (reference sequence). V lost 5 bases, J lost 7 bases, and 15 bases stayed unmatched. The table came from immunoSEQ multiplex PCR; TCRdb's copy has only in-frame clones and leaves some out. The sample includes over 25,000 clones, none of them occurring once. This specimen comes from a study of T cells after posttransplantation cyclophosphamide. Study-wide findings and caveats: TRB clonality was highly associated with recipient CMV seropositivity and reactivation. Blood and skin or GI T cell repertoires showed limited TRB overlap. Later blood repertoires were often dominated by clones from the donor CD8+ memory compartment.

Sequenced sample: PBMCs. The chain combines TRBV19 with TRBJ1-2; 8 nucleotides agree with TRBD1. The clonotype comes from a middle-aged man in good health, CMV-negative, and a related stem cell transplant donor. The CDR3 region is CASSPGQGRWIGGYTF. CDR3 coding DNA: TGTGCCAGTAGTCCCGGACAGGGCCGCTGGATAGGTGGCTACACCTTC.